Listed below are T cell receptor beta chains from one sample, sequenced in a study of human T cells and chemical hapten exposure. TCRdb itself ran the RACE reads through MiXCR, one entry per CDR3 protein. The repertoire has approximately 90,000 distinct CDR3 sequences, roughly 12% of them found once; the top ten carry roughly 2.1%. Material: whole blood, obtained in connection with sensitization to the hapten diphenylcyclopropenone (DPC). These receptors originate from a woman in her thirties or forties with alopecia areata. Some clones in this sample may be carry-over from other donors' samples. CDR3s include the opening cysteine and the closing phenylalanine or tryptophan. The D gene is left open where the match is weak. Expanded clones are given a class, and other clones once, few, many or no size at all.

size | D | J | V | DNA | CDR3
NA | NA | TRBJ1-3 | TRBV18 | TGTGCCAGCTCACCAGGGGGCGGCGGCCTTGGAAACACCATATATTTT | CASSPGGGGLGNTIYF
many | NA | TRBJ2-5 | TRBV6-6 | TGTGCCAGCAGTCTACCGCAAGAGACCCAGTACTTC | CASSLPQETQYF
NA | NA | TRBJ1-1 | TRBV29-1 | TGCAGCGTTGGTCTTCGAGGAGCTTTCTTT | CSVGLRGAFF
few | TRBD1 | TRBJ2-7 | TRBV29-1 | TGCAGCGCTAGGACAGGGGGTTCTCACGAGCAGTACTTC | CSARTGGSHEQYF
NA | TRBD2 | TRBJ2-2 | TRBV28 | TGTGCCAGCAGACTAGGACTAGCGGGAGTCAGGGAGCTGTTTTTT | CASRLGLAGVRELFF
NA | NA | TRBJ1-5 | TRBV18 | TGTGCCAGCTCACCGGGAGGGGGACCTAATCAGCCCCAGCATTTT | CASSPGGGPNQPQHF
NA | TRBD1 | TRBJ1-1 | TRBV28 | TGTGCCAGCAGTTCGACAGGGAGGGAGAACACTGAAGCTTTCTTT | CASSSTGRENTEAFF
NA | NA | TRBJ2-7 | TRBV29-1 | TGCAGCGTCCTCAGGGGAGGGAAAATTGAGCAGTACTTC | CSVLRGGKIEQYF
NA | NA | TRBJ1-4 | TRBV12-3/TRBV12-4 | TGTGCCAGCAGGTCCGGGGCCGGGGCTGAAAAACTGTTTTTT | CASRSGAGAEKLFF
NA | NA | TRBJ1-1 | TRBV28 | TGTGCCAGCAGCCCTCTCCCGAGGGGGGGCGTTGTCTACACTGAAGCTTTCTTT | CASSPLPRGGVVYTEAFF
few | NA | TRBJ2-4 | TRBV6-5 | TGTGCCAGCAGTTACTCAACTGGGGGAAACATTCAGTACTTC | CASSYSTGGNIQYF
many | NA | TRBJ2-3 | TRBV7-9 | TGTGCCAGCAGCCTGGACTATCATACGCAGTATTTT | CASSLDYHTQYF
few | NA | TRBJ2-3 | TRBV7-3 | TGTGCCAGCAGCTTAACTCCGGGTGACAGCACAGATACGCAGTATTTT | CASSLTPGDSTDTQYF
few | TRBD2 | TRBJ2-1 | TRBV29-1 | TGCAGCGTTGCCGGCGGGAGACCCCACAATGAGCAGTTCTTC | CSVAGGRPHNEQFF
few | TRBD1 | TRBJ1-5 | TRBV5-3 | TGTGCCAGAAGCCGACGACAGGGGGATTTTGGTAATCAGCCCCAGCATTTT | CARSRRQGDFGNQPQHF
few | NA | TRBJ1-2 | TRBV12-3/TRBV12-4 | TGTGCCAGCAGTGGACCCGGGACCAAGGGCCCTTACTATGGCTACACCTTC | CASSGPGTKGPYYGYTF
NA | NA | TRBJ1-6 | TRBV7-2 | TGTGCCAGCAGCCTAAGACGGCTAGTTAATAATTCACCCCTCCACTTT | CASSLRRLVNNSPLHF
NA | NA | TRBJ2-2 | TRBV29-1 | TGCAGCGCTACCCAGGGGAACACCGGGGAGCTGTTTTTT | CSATQGNTGELFF
few | TRBD1 | TRBJ1-5 | TRBV29-1 | TGCAGCGTTGGTAGACAGGGGGGCCAGCCCCAGCATTTT | CSVGRQGGQPQHF
NA | NA | TRBJ2-7 | TRBV30 | TGTGCCTGGAGTACGAGTCACGAGCAGTACTTC | CAWSTSHEQYF
few | NA | TRBJ1-2 | TRBV12-3/TRBV12-4 | TGTGCCAGCAGCCAAATGGCAGGGGAAGGCTACACCTTC | CASSQMAGEGYTF
many | TRBD2 | TRBJ2-5 | TRBV12-3/TRBV12-4 | TGTGCCAGCAGTCCGACTAGCGGGAGGGAAAGACAAGAGACCCAGTACTTC | CASSPTSGRERQETQYF
many | TRBD2 | TRBJ2-1 | TRBV28 | TGTGCCAGCAGTTCCCCCGGGACTAGCGGGGGAAAGAATGAGCAGTTCTTC | CASSSPGTSGGKNEQFF
NA | TRBD2 | TRBJ2-7 | TRBV25-1 | TGTGCCAGCAGTAAGGATAGCGGGGCCTACGAGCAGTACTTC | CASSKDSGAYEQYF
few | NA | TRBJ2-5 | TRBV5-1 | TGCGCCAGCAGCTTAGGACCGCAGCAAGAGACCCAGTACTTC | CASSLGPQQETQYF
NA | NA | TRBJ2-7 | TRBV6-5 | TGTGCCAGCAGCCAGGGTGGCAGGCAGCGGAATCAGTACTTC | CASSQGGRQRNQYF
few | NA | TRBJ2-5 | TRBV28 | TGTGCCAGCAGTACATGGGGAGACGCAGAGACCCAGTACTTC | CASSTWGDAETQYF
few | NA | TRBJ2-3 | TRBV5-6 | TGTGCCAGCAGCTCCTTTTACACAGATACGCAGTATTTT | CASSSFYTDTQYF
NA | NA | TRBJ2-2 | TRBV28 | TGTGCCAGCAGTTCCCCCCCCCGGAACACCGGGGAGCTGTTTTTT | CASSSPPRNTGELFF
few | NA | TRBJ2-5 | TRBV11-2 | TGTGCCAGCAGTAAAGGACACCCGGAGACCCAGTACTTC | CASSKGHPETQYF
many | TRBD1 | TRBJ1-5 | TRBV7-2 | TGTGCCAGCAGTTACGGGACAGGGGGTACTAGCAATCAGCCCCAGCATTTT | CASSYGTGGTSNQPQHF
many | NA | TRBJ1-1 | TRBV16 | TGTGCCAGCAGCCACCGAGGAGAAGCTTTCTTT | CASSHRGEAFF
NA | TRBD2 | TRBJ2-2 | TRBV27 | TGTGCCAGCAGGCTAGCGGGAGTTTGGAGCGGGGAGCTGTTTTTT | CASRLAGVWSGELFF
NA | NA | TRBJ2-3 | TRBV20-1 | TGCAGTGTGCTGGTGTTAGATACGCAGTATTTT | CSVLVLDTQYF
few | NA | TRBJ1-6 | TRBV7-2 | TGTGCCAGCAGCCAGAGGACAACTTCACCCCTCCACTTT | CASSQRTTSPLHF
many | NA | TRBJ2-1 | TRBV7-2 | TGTGCCAGCAGCTTCGAAAGAGGACGAAATGAGCAGTTCTTC | CASSFERGRNEQFF
NA | TRBD1 | TRBJ1-1 | TRBV19 | TGTGCCAGTACCTTTGGGACAGTGAACACTGAAGCTCTCTTT | CASTFGTVNTEALF
NA | NA | TRBJ1-5 | TRBV20-1 | TGCAGTGCTAGAGATCGGGTTTATAGCAATCAGCCCCAGCATTTT | CSARDRVYSNQPQHF
few | NA | TRBJ1-1 | TRBV7-9 | TGTGCCAGCAGCTTAGCAGGGTTTGAAGCTTTCTTT | CASSLAGFEAFF
few | NA | TRBJ2-1 | TRBV3-1 | TGTGCCAGCAGCCACGACAGGTACAATGAGCAGTTCTTC | CASSHDRYNEQFF
NA | NA | TRBJ1-1 | TRBV3-1 | TGTGCCAGCAGCCAAGATACGGCAGGAGGGAGGCGAGCTTTCTTT | CASSQDTAGGRRAFF
NA | TRBD1 | TRBJ2-1 | TRBV4-1 | TGCGCCAGCAGCCAAGCAGACAGGGAGTCCTACAATGAGCAGTTCTTC | CASSQADRESYNEQFF
few | TRBD1 | TRBJ2-3 | TRBV5-4 | TGTGCCAGCAGCTTGGGTAGTAGGACAGGGAACACAGATACGCAGTATTTT | CASSLGSRTGNTDTQYF
few | NA | TRBJ2-5 | TRBV29-1 | TGCAGCGTTGAGCGTCAGACCCGGGAGACCCAGTACTTC | CSVERQTRETQYF
few | TRBD2 | TRBJ2-1 | TRBV4-1 | TGCGCCAGCCTGCCTGGGACTAGCGGGGGATACAATGAGCAGTTCTTC | CASLPGTSGGYNEQFF
few | TRBD2 | TRBJ2-4 | TRBV7-2 | TGTGCCAGCAGCTTAGCTGCCCTAGCGGGAGCCAAAAACATTCAGTACTTC | CASSLAALAGAKNIQYF
few | TRBD2 | TRBJ2-1 | TRBV6-6 | TGTGCCAGCAGCCGACTAGCGGGACCTGGGCAAGGCAACAATGAGCAGTTCTTC | CASSRLAGPGQGNNEQFF
few | NA | TRBJ2-5 | TRBV10-2 | TGCGCCAGCAGTGAGATTATGGAGACCCAGTACTTC | CASSEIMETQYF
few | TRBD1 | TRBJ1-4 | TRBV27 | TGTGCCAGCAGTCCTCAGGGGGCACAAAATGAAAAACTGTTTTTT | CASSPQGAQNEKLFF
NA | NA | TRBJ2-7 | TRBV11-3 | TGTGCCAGCAGCTTACCGGTGGGAGAGTACGAGCAGTACTTC | CASSLPVGEYEQYF
NA | NA | TRBJ2-5 | TRBV6-6 | TGTGCCAGCAGTTACAACCCGGGGGATGAAGAGACCCAGTACTTC | CASSYNPGDEETQYF
NA | NA | TRBJ2-5 | TRBV27 | TGTGCCAGCGTCGGACAGAACCAAGAGACCCAGTACTTC | CASVGQNQETQYF
few | TRBD2 | TRBJ2-7 | TRBV9 | TGTGCCAGCAGCGTGGGGTTAGCGGGACCCTACGAGCAGTACTTC | CASSVGLAGPYEQYF
NA | NA | TRBJ1-3 | TRBV19 | TGTGCCAGTACCATCCCGGGATCTGGAAACACCATATATTTT | CASTIPGSGNTIYF
NA | NA | TRBJ2-7 | TRBV28 | TGTGCCAGCAGTTACTCAGGCTACTCCTACGAGCAGTACTTC | CASSYSGYSYEQYF
few | NA | TRBJ1-1 | TRBV7-8 | TGTGCCAGCAGCTTAGTCCTCCCCCTGAACACTGAAGCTTTCTTT | CASSLVLPLNTEAFF
many | NA | TRBJ2-5 | TRBV2 | TGTGCCAGCAGTGAGGGAGAGGAGGGGCAGCGAGAGACCCAGTACTTC | CASSEGEEGQRETQYF
many | NA | TRBJ2-6 | TRBV6-2/TRBV6-3 | TGTGCCAGCAGTTATAAAGAGGGGCGCCTGTGGGGGGCCAACGTCCTGACTTTC | CASSYKEGRLWGANVLTF
NA | TRBD2 | TRBJ2-7 | TRBV29-1 | TGCAGCGCGAGTCCGGGACTAGCGGGCTACGAGCAGTACTTC | CSASPGLAGYEQYF
many | NA | TRBJ2-7 | TRBV18 | TGTGCCAGCTCACCACGGGAGGGGGGCTCCTACGAGCAGTACTTC | CASSPREGGSYEQYF